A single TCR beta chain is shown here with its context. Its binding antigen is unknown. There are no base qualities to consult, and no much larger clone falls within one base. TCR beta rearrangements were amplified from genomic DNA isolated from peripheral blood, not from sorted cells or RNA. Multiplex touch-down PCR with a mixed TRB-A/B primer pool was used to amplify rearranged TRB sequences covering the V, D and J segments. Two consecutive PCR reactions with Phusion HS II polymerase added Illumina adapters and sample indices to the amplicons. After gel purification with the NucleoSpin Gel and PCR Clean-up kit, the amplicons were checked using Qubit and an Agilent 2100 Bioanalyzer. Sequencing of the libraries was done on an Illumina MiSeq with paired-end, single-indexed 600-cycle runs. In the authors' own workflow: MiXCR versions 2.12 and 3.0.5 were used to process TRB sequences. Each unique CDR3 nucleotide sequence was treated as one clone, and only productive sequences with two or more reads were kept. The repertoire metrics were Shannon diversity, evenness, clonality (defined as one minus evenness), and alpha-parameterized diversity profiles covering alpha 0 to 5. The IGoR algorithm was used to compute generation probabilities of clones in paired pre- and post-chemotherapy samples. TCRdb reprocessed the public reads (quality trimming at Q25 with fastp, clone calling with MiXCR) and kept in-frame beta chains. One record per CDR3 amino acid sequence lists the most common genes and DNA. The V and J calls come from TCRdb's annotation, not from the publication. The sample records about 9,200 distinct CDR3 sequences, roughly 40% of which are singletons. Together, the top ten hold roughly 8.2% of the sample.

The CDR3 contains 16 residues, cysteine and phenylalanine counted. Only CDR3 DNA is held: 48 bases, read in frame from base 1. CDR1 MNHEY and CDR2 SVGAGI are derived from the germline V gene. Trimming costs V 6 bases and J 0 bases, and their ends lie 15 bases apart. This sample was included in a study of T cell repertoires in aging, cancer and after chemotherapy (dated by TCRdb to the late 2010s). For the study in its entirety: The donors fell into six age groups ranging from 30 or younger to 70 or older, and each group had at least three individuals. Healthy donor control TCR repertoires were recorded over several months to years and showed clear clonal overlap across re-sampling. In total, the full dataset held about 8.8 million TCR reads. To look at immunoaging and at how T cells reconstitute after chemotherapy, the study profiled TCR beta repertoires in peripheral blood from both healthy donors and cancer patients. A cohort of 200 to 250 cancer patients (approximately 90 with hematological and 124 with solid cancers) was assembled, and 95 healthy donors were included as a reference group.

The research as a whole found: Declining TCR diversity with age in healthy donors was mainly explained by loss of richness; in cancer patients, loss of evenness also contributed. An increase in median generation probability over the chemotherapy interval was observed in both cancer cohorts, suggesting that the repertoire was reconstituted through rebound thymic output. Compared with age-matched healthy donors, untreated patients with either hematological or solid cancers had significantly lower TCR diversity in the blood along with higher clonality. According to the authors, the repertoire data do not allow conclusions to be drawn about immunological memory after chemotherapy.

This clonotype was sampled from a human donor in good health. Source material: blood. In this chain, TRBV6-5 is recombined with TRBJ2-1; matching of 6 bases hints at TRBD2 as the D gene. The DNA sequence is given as TGTGCCAGCAGGCCCCTGGCGGGATTCTCCTACAATGAGCAGTTCTTC. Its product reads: CASRPLAGFSYNEQFF.